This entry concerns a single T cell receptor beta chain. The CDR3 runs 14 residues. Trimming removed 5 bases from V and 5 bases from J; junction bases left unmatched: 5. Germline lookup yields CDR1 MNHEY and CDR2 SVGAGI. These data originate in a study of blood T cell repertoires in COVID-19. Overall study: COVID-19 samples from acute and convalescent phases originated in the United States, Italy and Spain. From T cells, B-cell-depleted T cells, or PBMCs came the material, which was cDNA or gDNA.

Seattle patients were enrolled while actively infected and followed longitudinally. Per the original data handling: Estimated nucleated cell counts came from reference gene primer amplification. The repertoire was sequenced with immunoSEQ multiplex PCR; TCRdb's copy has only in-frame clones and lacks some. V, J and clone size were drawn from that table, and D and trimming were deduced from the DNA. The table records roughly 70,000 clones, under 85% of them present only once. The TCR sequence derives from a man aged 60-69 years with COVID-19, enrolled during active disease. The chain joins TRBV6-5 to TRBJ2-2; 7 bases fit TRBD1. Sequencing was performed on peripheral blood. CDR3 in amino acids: CASSTDRITGELFF. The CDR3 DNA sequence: TGTGCCAGCAGTACGGACAGGATAACCGGGGAGCTGTTTTTT.